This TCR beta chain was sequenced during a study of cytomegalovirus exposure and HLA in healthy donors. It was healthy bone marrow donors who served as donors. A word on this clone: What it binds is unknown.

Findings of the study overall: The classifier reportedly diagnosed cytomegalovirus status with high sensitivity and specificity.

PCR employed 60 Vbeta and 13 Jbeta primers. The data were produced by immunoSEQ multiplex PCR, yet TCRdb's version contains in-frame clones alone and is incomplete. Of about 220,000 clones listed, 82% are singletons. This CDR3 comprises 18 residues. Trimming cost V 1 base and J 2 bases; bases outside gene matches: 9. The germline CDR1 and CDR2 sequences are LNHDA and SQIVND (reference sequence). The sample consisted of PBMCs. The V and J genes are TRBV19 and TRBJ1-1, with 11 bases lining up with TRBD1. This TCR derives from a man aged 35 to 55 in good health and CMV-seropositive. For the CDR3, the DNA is TGTGCCAGTAGTATAGCCCCCGGACAGGGGGCTCCCAACACTGAAGCTTTCTTT. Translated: CASSIAPGQGAPNTEAFF.